This T cell receptor (beta chain) was documented in a study of blood T cells in healthy people across ages. General study results and limits: Those diversity estimates obtained from one million T cells were thought to be underestimates. TCR beta diversity correlated strongly with naive T cell percentage. CMV status of donors was not determined, possibly confounding expanded clonotype changes.

With a J-beta primer mix and a sample-barcoded 5' primer, a second PCR ran about 7 to 12 cycles. TCRdb redid the calling of the 5' RACE reads with MiXCR, one entry per CDR3 protein. The sample contains 1.5 million to 1.8 million distinct CDR3 sequences, approximately 43% of which appear only once. Turning to this clonotype: The antigen is undetermined.

Trimming shortened V by 4 bases and J by 10 bases, and 13 bases separated the two germline ends. In germline, CDR1 is MDHEN, CDR2 SYDVKM. The CDR3 runs to 12 residues. Per sample, a minimum of 6 million PBMCs were isolated. Sequences were obtained from blood. The gene calls are TRBV28 and TRBJ1-1; D is unresolved. This clonotype was obtained from a woman under 30 in good health. CDR3 nucleotide sequence: TGTGCCAGCAGTTCGGACGTCCGTGGAGCTTTCTTT. Translating it yields CASSSDVRGAFF.